The 11 T cell receptor beta chains presented below share a single source sample, sequenced in a study of long-term antiretroviral therapy in people with HIV. Runs used v3.0 of the immunoSEQ assay and were done at survey level. Repertoires were generated with immunoSEQ multiplex PCR, while TCRdb's copy carries only in-frame clones and drops some. The sample has 35,000 or so clones; around 82% are singletons. Specimen: unsorted PBMCs, collected 0.4 years before starting antiretroviral therapy. These receptors were obtained from a young man with HIV.

The chain carries TRBV10-1 and TRBJ1-3, with unresolved D. The CDR3 has 15 residues. Germline lookup yields CDR1 WNHNN and CDR2 SYGVQD (reference sequence). Trimming cost V 6 bases and J 4 bases, with 16 bases left between them. As DNA, the CDR3 is TGCGCCAGCAGCATAGAGCCGGGTCCAGGAAACACCATATATTTT. Translated, it gives CASSIEPGPGNTIYF.

This rearrangement joins TRBV4-1 to TRBJ2-2, with TRBD1 identical over 11 bases. In germline, CDR1 is MGHRA, CDR2 YSYEKL. This CDR3 has 17 residues. Trimming at V came to 3 bases and at J to 4 bases, leaving 7 bases not matched to a gene. The CDR3 is CASSHTGTGGITGELFF. In nucleotides, the CDR3 is TGCGCCAGCAGCCACACCGGGACAGGGGGTATCACCGGGGAGCTGTTTTTT.

This clone appeared a few times. The chain links TRBV19 to TRBJ2-5, with unresolved D. V was clipped by 7 bases and J by 4 bases, with 19 bases between them. The CDR3 consists of 15 residues. Germline V gene data show CDR1 as LNHDA and CDR2 as SQIVND (reference sequence). The CDR3 DNA sequence: TGTGCCAGTACCTATACTTTCGGCCTAGGAGAGACCCAGTACTTC. Translated: CASTYTFGLGETQYF.

The chain combines TRBV5-6 with TRBJ2-7; D not resolved. The CDR3 runs 13 residues. V was cut by 0 bases and J by 4 bases, with 8 bases left in between. CDR1 is SGHDT and CDR2 is YYEEEE in the germline V gene. CDR3 region: CASSLVTSYEQYF. The CDR3, as DNA: TGTGCCAGCAGCTTGGTTACCAGTTACGAGCAGTACTTC.

This clone was seen more than once but under ten times. One end of the junction fails to match germline, which may point to a read error. The CDR3 DNA reads TGTGCTAGCAGCTTATGGCTTGGAGGGGAGCTGTTTTTT. It is translated as CASSLWLGGELFF. The rearrangement joins TRBV7-7 to TRBJ2-2; D is uncertain. The CDR3 sequence is 13 residues long. CDR1 and CDR2 (germline): SSHAT, FNYEAQ (reference sequence).

This chain connects TRBV7-2 to TRBJ2-3; 7 bases line up with TRBD1. Germline V gene sequence: CDR1 SGHTA, CDR2 FQGNSA. Trimming removed 0 bases from V and 4 bases from J; junction bases left unmatched: 7. The CDR3 covers 16 residues. CDR3 amino acids: CASSLALGQQADTQYF. In DNA form, the CDR3 reads TGTGCCAGCAGCTTAGCGTTGGGACAGCAGGCAGATACGCAGTATTTT.

The chain employs TRBV2 and TRBJ2-3, with 9 bases matching TRBD2. The CDR3 is made up of 14 amino acids. The junction had 12 bases not matched to a gene; V was cut back by 10 bases and J by 7 bases. CDR1 and CDR2 (germline): SNHLY, FYNNEI. The chain's CDR3 is CANHSGGPRNTQYF. CDR3 bases: TGTGCCAACCATAGCGGGGGCCCACGAAATACGCAGTATTTT. The whole variable domain, filled in from reference TRBV2 and TRBJ2-3, reads EPEVTQTPSHQVTQMGQEVILRCVPISNHLYFYWYRQILGQKVEFLVSFYNNEISEKSEIFDDQFSVERPDGSNFTLKIRSTKLEDSAMYFCANHSGGPRNTQYFGPGTRLTVL.

This chain links TRBV5-4 with TRBJ2-7; D may be TRBD1 (6 bases). Trimming removed 4 bases at V and 3 bases at J, with 20 bases between. The CDR3 spans 16 residues. Germline assignment: CDR1 SGHNT and CDR2 YYREEE (reference sequence). This chain's CDR3 is CASSLDTTGWDYEQYF. CDR3 DNA: TGTGCCAGCAGCCTCGACACCACAGGGTGGGACTACGAGCAGTACTTC.

The chain carries TRBV28 and TRBJ2-1; D gene unclear. V was pared by 2 bases and J by 0 bases, with 5 bases between. Germline V gene sequence: CDR1 MDHEN, CDR2 SYDVKM. The length of the CDR3 is 14 residues. CDR3 in DNA: TGTGCCAGCAGTTTAGCTAGCTCCTACAATGAGCAGTTCTTC. Translating gives CASSLASSYNEQFF.

The chain links TRBV25-1 to TRBJ2-3, with 11 bases matching TRBD2. V shed 6 bases, J shed 5 bases, and the junction held 7 bases outside the gene matches. CDR3 length: 15 residues. CDR1 and CDR2 (germline): MGHDK, SYGVNS. CDR3 region: CASSSVAGGRDTQYF. For the CDR3, the DNA is TGTGCCAGCAGCTCCGTAGCGGGGGGGCGAGATACGCAGTATTTT.

This clone has only a few counts. This sequence joins TRBV28 and TRBJ2-7; D not certain. The CDR3 contains 10 residues. Between the trimmed V and J ends, which lost 9 bases and 2 bases, there was a span of 5 bases. Germline assignment: CDR1 MDHEN and CDR2 SYDVKM. The CDR3 spells CASAAYEQYF. The CDR3 region has the DNA TGTGCCAGTGCCGCCTACGAGCAGTACTTC.